This record covers a single TCR beta chain. The sample is drawn from a study of blood T cells in healthy people across ages. The CDR3 covers 12 residues. Trimming took 10 bases from V and 0 from J, leaving 9 bases between them. Germline assignment: CDR1 MDHEN and CDR2 SYDVKM. For the second PCR, which ran for about 7 to 11 cycles, a sample-barcoded 5' primer and a J-beta primer mix were used. One entry per CDR3 protein, called by TCRdb with MiXCR from the 5' RACE reads. The data hold around 1,600,000 distinct CDR3 sequences, with roughly two fifths observed a single time. The sample taken for sequencing was blood. This sequence originates from a woman between 18 and 30 years old in good health. This chain links TRBV28 with TRBJ1-2; D uncertain. CDR3: CAIRVTNYGYTF. The DNA of the CDR3 is TGTGCCATCCGTGTTACTAACTATGGCTACACCTTC.